This T cell receptor beta chain was retrieved from a study of T cell responses to AZD1222 COVID-19 vaccine. Overall study results and limits: Spike-specific TCR breadth rose after two AZD1222 doses, and depth rose as well.

Profiled with immunoSEQ multiplex PCR; TCRdb holds only in-frame clones, not every one. Of around 200,000 clones in the sample, around 94% were seen once. Germline V gene lookup returns CDR1 KGHSH and CDR2 LQKENI. The ends were cut back, 4 bases at V and 3 bases at J, with 13 bases in the middle. The CDR3 runs 16 residues. In this sample, this clone turned up a few times. What it binds is unknown. V and J are TRBV18 and TRBJ1-6; D is possibly TRBD1 (5 bases). The sequencing here drew on peripheral blood, taken 28 days after the second AZD1222 dose. The origin of this receptor is an adult who received the AZD1222 COVID-19 vaccine. CDR3 sequence reads: CASSQTVEGYNSPLHF. CDR3 DNA sequence: TGTGCCAGCTCACAGACAGTTGAAGGCTATAATTCACCCCTCCACTTT.